The entry below describes one T cell receptor (beta chain). What it binds is unknown. At one boundary the junction diverges from the germline segment, which might be a read error. Diagnoses rested on clinical symptoms, serum thyroxine and TRAb, thyroid ultrasound and orbital computed tomography. RNA transcripts served as the template for amplifying TCR beta CDR3 regions. An initial round of RT-PCR targeting the TCR CDR3 relied on the HTBI primer set. TCRdb called the multiplex PCR reads again in MiXCR, with one record for every CDR3 protein. The sample records approximately 58,000 distinct CDR3 sequences, about 49% being singletons. This entry is derived from a study of T cells in Graves' hyperthyroidism and ophthalmopathy. Study-wide results and caveats: By a 13 V-J model, ophthalmopathy was set apart from stable hyperthyroidism. Blood also showed most of the thyroid clonotypes that were expanded above 0.001. With a median lead of roughly 6.2 months before onset, the model predicted ophthalmopathy.

Germline-derived CDR1 and CDR2 are GTSNPN and SVGIG (reference sequence). CDR3 length equals 15 residues. The specimen sequenced was blood. The TCR originated in a woman aged 25 to 39 with Graves' ophthalmopathy. The chain carries TRBV30 and TRBJ2-1, with 8 bases aligning to TRBD2. In DNA form, the CDR3 reads TGTGCCTGGAACTCTGTGGCGGGAGGTTATAATGAGCAGTGCTTC. This codes for CAWNSVAGGYNEQCF.